This note documents a single T cell receptor (beta chain) sequence. This entry comes from a study of blood T cell repertoires in COVID-19. The CDR3 loop spans 14 amino acids. CDR1 and CDR2 from the germline V gene are SNHLY and FYNNEI. The V and J ends lost 6 bases and 2 bases respectively, with 14 bases between them. Repertoires were generated with immunoSEQ multiplex PCR, while TCRdb's copy carries only in-frame clones and drops some. Here the sample spans fewer than 150,000 clones, around 88% being singletons. Sequencing was performed on peripheral blood. The chain has TRBV2 and TRBJ2-7; D is perhaps TRBD1 (5 bases). The sequence came from a woman aged 45-59 years with active or convalescent COVID-19. The CDR3 protein is CASRVDKATYEQYF. The CDR3 DNA sequence: TGTGCCAGCAGGGTGGACAAGGCGACCTACGAGCAGTACTTC. Drawing the rest from reference TRBV2 and TRBJ2-7, the complete variable domain is EPEVTQTPSHQVTQMGQEVILRCVPISNHLYFYWYRQILGQKVEFLVSFYNNEISEKSEIFDDQFSVERPDGSNFTLKIRSTKLEDSAMYFCASRVDKATYEQYFGPGTRLTVT.